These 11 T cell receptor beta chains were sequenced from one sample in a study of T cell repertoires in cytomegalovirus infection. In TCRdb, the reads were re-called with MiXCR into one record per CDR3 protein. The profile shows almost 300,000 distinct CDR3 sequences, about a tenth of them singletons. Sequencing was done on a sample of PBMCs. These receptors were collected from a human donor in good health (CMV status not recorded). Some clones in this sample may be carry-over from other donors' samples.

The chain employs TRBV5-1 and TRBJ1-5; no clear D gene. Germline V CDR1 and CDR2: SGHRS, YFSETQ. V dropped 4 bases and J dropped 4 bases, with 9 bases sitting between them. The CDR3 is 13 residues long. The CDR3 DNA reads TGCGCCAGCAGCAGGGAGGGAAATCAGCCCCAGCATTTT. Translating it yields CASSREGNQPQHF.

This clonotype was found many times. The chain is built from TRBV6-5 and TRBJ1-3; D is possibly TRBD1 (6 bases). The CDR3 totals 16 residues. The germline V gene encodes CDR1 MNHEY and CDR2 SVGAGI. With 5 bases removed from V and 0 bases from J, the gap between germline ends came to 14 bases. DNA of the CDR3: TGTGCCAGCAGTCGTGGGGGCCACAGCTCTGGAAACACCATATATTTT. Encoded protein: CASSRGGHSSGNTIYF.

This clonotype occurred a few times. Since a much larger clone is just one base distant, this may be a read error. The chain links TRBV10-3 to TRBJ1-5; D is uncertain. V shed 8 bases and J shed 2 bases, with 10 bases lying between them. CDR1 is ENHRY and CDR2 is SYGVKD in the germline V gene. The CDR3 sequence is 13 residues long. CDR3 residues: CAIGGVGNQPQHF. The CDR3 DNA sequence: TGTGCCATCGGTGGTGTGGGCAATCAGCCCCAGCATTTT.

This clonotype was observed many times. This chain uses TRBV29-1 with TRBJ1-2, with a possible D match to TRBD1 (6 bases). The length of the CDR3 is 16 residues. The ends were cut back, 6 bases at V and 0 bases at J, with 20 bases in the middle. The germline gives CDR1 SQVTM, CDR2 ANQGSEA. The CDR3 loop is CSVQGYTDPTNYGYTF. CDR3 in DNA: TGCAGCGTGCAGGGGTACACGGATCCCACTAACTATGGCTACACCTTC.

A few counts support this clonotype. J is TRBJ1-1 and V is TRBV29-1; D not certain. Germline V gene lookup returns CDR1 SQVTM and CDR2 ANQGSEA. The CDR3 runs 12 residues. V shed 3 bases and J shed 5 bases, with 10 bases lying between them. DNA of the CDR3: TGCAGCGTTGACCATGGAAGGACTGAAGCTTTCTTT. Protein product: CSVDHGRTEAFF. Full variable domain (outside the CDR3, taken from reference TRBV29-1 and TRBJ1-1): SAVISQKPSRDICQRGTSLTIQCQVDSQVTMMFWYRQQPGQSLTLIATANQGSEATYESGFVIDKFPISRPNLTFSTLTVSNMSPEDSSIYLCSVDHGRTEAFFGQGTRLTVV.

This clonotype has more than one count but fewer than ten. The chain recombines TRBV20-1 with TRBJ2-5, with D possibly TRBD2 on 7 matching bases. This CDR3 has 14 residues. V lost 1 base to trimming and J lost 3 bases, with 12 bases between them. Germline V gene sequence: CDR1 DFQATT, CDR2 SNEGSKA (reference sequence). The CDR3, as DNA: TGCAGTGCTAGAGTCGGGGGGCAGGAAGAGACCCAGTACTTC. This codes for CSARVGGQEETQYF.

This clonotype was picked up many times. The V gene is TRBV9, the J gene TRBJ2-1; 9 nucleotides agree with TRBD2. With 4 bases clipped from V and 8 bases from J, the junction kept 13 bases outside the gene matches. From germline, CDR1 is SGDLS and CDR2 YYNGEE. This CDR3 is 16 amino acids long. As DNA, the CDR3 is TGTGCCAGCAGCCTTCAAGGCGGGGGGGCCGTAGATGAGCAGTTCTTC. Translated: CASSLQGGGAVDEQFF.

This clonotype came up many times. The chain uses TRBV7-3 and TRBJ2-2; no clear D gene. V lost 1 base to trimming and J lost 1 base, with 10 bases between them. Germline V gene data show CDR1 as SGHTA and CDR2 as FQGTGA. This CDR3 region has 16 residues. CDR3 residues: CASSLRYPQNTGELFF. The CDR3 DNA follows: TGTGCCAGCAGCTTAAGATATCCACAGAACACCGGGGAGCTGTTTTTT.

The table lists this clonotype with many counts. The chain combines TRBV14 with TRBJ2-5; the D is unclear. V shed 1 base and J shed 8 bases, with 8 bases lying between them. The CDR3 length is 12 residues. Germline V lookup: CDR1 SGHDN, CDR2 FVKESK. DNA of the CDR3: TGTGCCAGCAGCCAAGCGAGGAGAACCCAGTACTTC. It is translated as CASSQARRTQYF.

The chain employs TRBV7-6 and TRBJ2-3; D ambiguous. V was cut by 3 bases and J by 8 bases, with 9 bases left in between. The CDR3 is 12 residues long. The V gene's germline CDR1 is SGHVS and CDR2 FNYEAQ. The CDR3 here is CASSFSLGTQYF. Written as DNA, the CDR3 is TGTGCCAGCAGCTTCAGCCTGGGTACGCAGTATTTT.

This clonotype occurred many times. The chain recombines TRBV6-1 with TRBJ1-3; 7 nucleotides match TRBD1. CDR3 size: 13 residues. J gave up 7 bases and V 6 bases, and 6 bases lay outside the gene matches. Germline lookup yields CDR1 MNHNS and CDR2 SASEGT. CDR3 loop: CASRLPGQNTIYF. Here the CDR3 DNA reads TGTGCCAGCAGACTCCCGGGACAGAACACCATATATTTT.